A single sample is the source of the 30 T cell receptor beta chains below, sequenced in a study of response to subunit inactivated influenza vaccine. Each CDR3 protein is one row after TCRdb ran MiXCR on the RT-PCR reads. The sample yields over 450,000 distinct CDR3 sequences, 10% to 15% seen once. The sequencing here drew on PBMCs from blood, taken around seven weeks after vaccination. These receptors were obtained from a man aged 45 to 65 who received an inactivated influenza vaccine.

This clonotype was detected a few times. The chain joins TRBV2 to TRBJ2-3; D call uncertain. Germline V lookup: CDR1 SNHLY, CDR2 FYNNEI. V shed 3 bases and J shed 2 bases, with 12 bases lying between them. The CDR3 consists of 15 residues. CDR3 sequence reads: CASSDSLYPTDTQYF. CDR3 sequence (DNA): TGTGCCAGCAGTGACAGTCTGTATCCCACAGATACGCAGTATTTT.

There are a few counts of this clonotype. The V call is TRBV7-9, the J call TRBJ2-1; D possibly uses TRBD1 or TRBD2 (5 bases each). V lost 4 bases and J 11 bases, leaving 21 bases between the germline ends. This CDR3 is built from 15 residues. The germline CDR1 and CDR2 sequences are SEHNR and FQNEAQ (reference sequence). CDR3 protein: CASSSGAVPGSQQFF. The CDR3 DNA is TGTGCCAGCAGCTCCGGGGCTGTCCCGGGTTCACAGCAGTTCTTC.

The CDR3 loop is CASSSGTGAIGELFF. The CDR3 DNA reads TGTGCCAGCAGTTCCGGGACAGGGGCGATCGGGGAGCTGTTTTTT. The rearrangement uses TRBV12-3 or TRBV12-4 and TRBJ2-2, with 10 bases fitting TRBD1. CDR3 size: 15 residues. The junction had 6 bases not matched to a gene; V was cut back by 4 bases and J by 7 bases.

This clonotype was picked up many times. In DNA form, the CDR3 reads TGCGCCAGCATGAGACAGGGTGCCGGGGAGCTGTTTTTT. This encodes CASMRQGAGELFF. The chain couples TRBV5-1 to TRBJ2-2; 7 bases line up with TRBD1. V lost 6 bases to trimming and J lost 6 bases; unmatched junction nucleotides: 5. The V gene's germline CDR1 is SGHRS and CDR2 YFSETQ. CDR3 length: 13 residues.

This rearrangement joins TRBV12-3 or TRBV12-4 to TRBJ2-5; TRBD1 might be the D (5 bases). The V gene lost 8 bases and the J gene lost 4 bases, with 11 bases spanning the gap. The CDR3 extends over 12 amino acids. CDR3 sequence reads: CASCVGAETQYF. CDR3 nucleotide sequence: TGTGCCAGCTGCGTTGGGGCAGAGACCCAGTACTTC.

This clonotype was observed a few times. This sequence joins TRBV7-2 and TRBJ1-1; D unclear. V lost 4 bases and J lost 5, with 17 bases in between. CDR3 length equals 15 residues. CDR1 SGHTA and CDR2 FQGNSA come from the germline V gene. The DNA of the CDR3 is TGTGCCAGCAGCTCACTGGCTTCATCGGGGACTGAAGCTTTCTTT. Its protein is CASSSLASSGTEAFF.

J is TRBJ2-7 and V is TRBV6-1; TRBD2 is a possible D gene (6 bases). The germline gives CDR1 MNHNS, CDR2 SASEGT. The CDR3 contains 13 residues. V was shortened by 6 bases and J by 6 bases, with 15 bases between the two germline ends. The CDR3 loop reads CASRNRDLPEQYF. CDR3 in DNA: TGTGCCAGCAGGAACCGGGACTTGCCCGAGCAGTACTTC.

This clonotype was seen only a few times. This sequence joins TRBV5-6 and TRBJ1-4; 8 bases are shared with TRBD1. CDR3 length equals 16 residues. V shed 2 bases and J 7 bases; nucleotides not matched to a gene: 10. Per germline, CDR1 SGHDT and CDR2 YYEEEE. As DNA, the CDR3 is TGTGCCAGCAGCTTAACACGTGGGACAGGTGGTGAAAAACTGTTTTTT. Its translation is CASSLTRGTGGEKLFF.

This clonotype has only a few counts. The chain links TRBV5-1 to TRBJ1-1, with a tentative D call TRBD1 (5 bases). Trimming took off 2 bases at V and 0 bases at J, with 11 bases between the two ends. Germline V gene sequence: CDR1 SGHRS, CDR2 YFSETQ. The CDR3 contains 15 residues. CDR3 region: CASSLNGAMNTEAFF. CDR3 nucleotide sequence: TGCGCCAGCAGCTTAAATGGGGCCATGAACACTGAAGCTTTCTTT.

At least ten counts were recorded for this clonotype. This rearrangement joins TRBV6-2 or TRBV6-3 to TRBJ2-7; no reliable D call. The V end was cut by 0 bases, the J end by 6 bases, with 9 bases between. The CDR3 runs to 13 residues. Germline V gene sequence: CDR1 MNHEY, CDR2 SVGEGT. The CDR3 region has the DNA TGTGCCAGCAGTTACTCCTCGGGCTCCGAGCAGTACTTC. This sequence encodes CASSYSSGSEQYF.

This clonotype was observed a few times. As DNA, the CDR3 is TGTGCCAGCAGGACGACAGGGGTGAACACCGGGGAGCTGTTTTTT. The encoded protein is CASRTTGVNTGELFF. The chain is built from TRBV12-3 or TRBV12-4 and TRBJ2-2, with 8 nucleotides matching TRBD1. This CDR3 is 15 amino acids long. Trimming removed 6 bases from V and 1 base from J; junction bases left unmatched: 4.

This clonotype was counted a few times. The chain has TRBV7-9 and TRBJ2-7; D perhaps matches TRBD1 (5 bases). Trimming took off 5 bases at V and 5 bases at J, with 13 bases between the two ends. Germline V gene sequence: CDR1 SEHNR, CDR2 FQNEAQ (reference sequence). The length of the CDR3 is 13 residues. The CDR3: CASSAQGTHEQYF. CDR3 nucleotide sequence: TGTGCCAGCAGCGCCCAGGGTACCCACGAGCAGTACTTC.

The genes are TRBV6-5 and TRBJ2-1; the D call may be TRBD1 or TRBD2 (5 bases each). Germline V gene data show CDR1 as MNHEY and CDR2 as SVGAGI. CDR3 size: 17 residues. V lost 0 bases, J lost 2 bases, and 14 bases lay in between. The CDR3: CASSYSVGTETYNEQFF. CDR3 coding DNA: TGTGCCAGCAGTTACTCGGTAGGGACGGAGACCTACAATGAGCAGTTCTTC.

The rearrangement uses TRBV4-1 and TRBJ2-3; TRBD2 agrees at 16 bases. Germline V gene sequence: CDR1 MGHRA, CDR2 YSYEKL. V dropped 4 bases and J dropped 2; count of bases not matched to a gene: 6. There are 18 residues in the CDR3. The CDR3 coding sequence is TGCGCCAGCAGCCGCGGGACTAGCGGGGGGGTAAACACAGATACGCAGTATTTT. Translated, it gives CASSRGTSGGVNTDTQYF.

This clonotype was seen just once. The chain joins TRBV5-1 to TRBJ2-5, with D hard to call. Germline V CDR1 and CDR2: SGHRS, YFSETQ. The CDR3 loop spans 14 amino acids. Trimming pared 6 bases from V and 5 bases from J, leaving 17 bases between. This CDR3 reads CASTLGRSRETQYF. The CDR3 DNA follows: TGCGCCAGCACCCTGGGCAGAAGCAGGGAGACCCAGTACTTC.

The chain couples TRBV5-5 to TRBJ1-6, with a tentative D call TRBD1 (6 bases). This CDR3 comprises 15 residues. The V and J ends lost 5 bases and 10 bases respectively, with 19 bases between them. The germline CDR1 and CDR2 sequences are SGHKS and YYEKEE (reference sequence). The CDR3 here is CASRPVPGQGSPLHF. As DNA, the CDR3 is TGTGCCAGCAGGCCGGTCCCGGGACAAGGCTCACCCCTCCACTTT.

This clonotype was seen at least ten times. The CDR3 sequence: CASSSNSRAQETQYF. CDR3 in DNA: TGTGCCAGCAGTTCCAACTCGCGGGCCCAAGAGACCCAGTACTTC. The V and J genes are TRBV7-2 and TRBJ2-5; D might be TRBD2 (5 bases). The germline V gene encodes CDR1 SGHTA and CDR2 FQGNSA. V dropped 6 bases and J dropped 1 base, with 15 bases sitting between them. This CDR3 is 15 amino acids long.

The gene calls are TRBV27 and TRBJ2-2, with a possible D match to TRBD1 (5 bases). The CDR3 spans 15 residues. Germline values: CDR1 MNHEY, CDR2 SMNVEV (reference sequence). Trimming removed 6 bases at V and 5 bases at J, with 16 bases between. The CDR3 nucleotides are TGTGCCAGCAGCCTTAGCAGGGTGGTAACCGGGGAGCTGTTTTTT. Its protein is CASSLSRVVTGELFF.

The V and J genes are TRBV29-1 and TRBJ2-5, with D perhaps given as TRBD1 or TRBD2 (6 bases each). With 3 bases removed from V and 2 bases from J, the gap between germline ends came to 10 bases. The CDR3 extends over 13 amino acids. Germline CDR1 and CDR2: SQVTM and ANQGSEA. The chain's CDR3 is CSVDGGTQETQYF. In DNA form, the CDR3 reads TGCAGCGTTGACGGCGGGACACAAGAGACCCAGTACTTC. The full variable domain, rest sourced from reference TRBV29-1 and TRBJ2-5, is SAVISQKPSRDICQRGTSLTIQCQVDSQVTMMFWYRQQPGQSLTLIATANQGSEATYESGFVIDKFPISRPNLTFSTLTVSNMSPEDSSIYLCSVDGGTQETQYFGPGTRLLVL.

This clonotype was counted between two and nine times. The chain combines TRBV5-1 with TRBJ2-2; 8 nucleotides line up with TRBD2. The CDR3 runs 15 residues. Germline assignment: CDR1 SGHRS and CDR2 YFSETQ. The V segment lost 5 bases and the J segment 5 bases; nucleotides outside the gene matches: 8. CDR3 amino acids: CASRKAGAMTGELFF. In DNA, the CDR3 is TGCGCCAGCAGGAAAGCGGGGGCAATGACCGGGGAGCTGTTTTTT.

The sample holds many counts of this clonotype. The chain uses TRBV5-6 and TRBJ2-2; D call uncertain. The germline CDR1 and CDR2 sequences are SGHDT and YYEEEE. Trimming removed 3 bases from V and 0 bases from J, with 12 bases in between. There are 16 residues in the CDR3. The CDR3 reads CASSSVPNANTGELFF. DNA for the CDR3: TGTGCCAGCAGCTCCGTGCCTAACGCGAACACCGGGGAGCTGTTTTTT.

The chain joins TRBV28 to TRBJ1-6; 8 bases agree with TRBD1. J gave up 9 bases and V 5 bases, and 12 bases lay outside the gene matches. This CDR3 is 16 amino acids long. Germline assignment: CDR1 MDHEN and CDR2 SYDVKM. The CDR3: CASSPRTGRAGSPLHF. DNA for the CDR3: TGTGCCAGCAGTCCCCGGACAGGGCGGGCGGGTTCACCCCTCCACTTT.

The sample holds a few counts of this clonotype. The CDR3 region is CATSAPRTGSGYNEQFF. The CDR3 nucleotides are TGTGCCACAAGTGCACCCCGGACAGGGTCTGGCTACAATGAGCAGTTCTTC. The gene calls are TRBV10-3 and TRBJ2-1, with TRBD1 identical over 8 bases. The CDR3 consists of 17 residues. The germline gives CDR1 ENHRY, CDR2 SYGVKD. V trimming: 10 bases; J trimming: 3 bases; junction bases outside the gene matches: 17.

This clonotype came up a few times. V usage is TRBV11-2 and J usage is TRBJ1-1; D is uncertain. This CDR3 contains 15 residues. CDR1 SGHAT and CDR2 FQNNGV come from the germline V gene. V was pared by 2 bases and J by 1 base, with 11 bases between. The DNA of the CDR3 is TGTGCCAGCAGCTTAACGGTGGCGGGGAACACTGAAGCTTTCTTT. Its translation: CASSLTVAGNTEAFF.

This clonotype has just one count. This chain links TRBV10-3 with TRBJ2-7; D possibly uses TRBD1 or TRBD2 (5 bases each). Germline CDR1 reads ENHRY; CDR2 reads SYGVKD. The V end was cut by 3 bases, the J end by 0 bases, with 12 bases between. The CDR3 is 15 amino acids. The chain's CDR3 is CAISDGPGSSYEQYF. CDR3 nucleotides: TGTGCCATCAGTGATGGGCCAGGGAGCTCCTACGAGCAGTACTTC.

This clonotype has just a few counts. This rearrangement joins TRBV5-1 to TRBJ2-3, with 7 bases identical to TRBD1. Germline CDR1 is SGHRS and CDR2 is YFSETQ. The junction had 5 bases not matched to a gene; V was cut back by 4 bases and J by 0 bases. The CDR3 covers 15 residues. This chain's CDR3 is CASSRGQPSTDTQYF. The CDR3 coding sequence is TGCGCCAGCAGCAGGGGACAGCCAAGCACAGATACGCAGTATTTT. The full variable domain, its missing parts supplied by reference TRBV5-1 and TRBJ2-3, is KAGVTQTPRYLIKTRGQQVTLSCSPISGHRSVSWYQQTPGQGLQFLFEYFSETQRNKGNFPGRFSGRQFSNSRSEMNVSTLELGDSALYLCASSRGQPSTDTQYFGPGTRLTVL.

This clonotype turned up a few times. V usage is TRBV5-1 and J usage is TRBJ2-1; D gene uncertain. The CDR3 loop spans 14 amino acids. CDR1 SGHRS and CDR2 YFSETQ come from the germline V gene. V gave up 4 bases and J gave up 3 bases, with 11 bases separating them. The CDR3, as DNA: TGCGCCAGCAGCCTTGACCCGCTCTACAATGAGCAGTTCTTC. Translated, it gives CASSLDPLYNEQFF.

In this sample, this clonotype turned up a few times. The chain recombines TRBV27 with TRBJ2-3, with D hard to call. Germline loops: CDR1 MNHEY, CDR2 SMNVEV (reference sequence). The CDR3 is 16 amino acids. V was shortened by 5 bases and J by 0 bases, with 15 bases between the two germline ends. The CDR3 reads CASSPREGSSTDTQYF. As DNA, the CDR3 is TGTGCCAGCAGTCCTAGGGAAGGGTCCAGCACAGATACGCAGTATTTT.

The chain is built from TRBV5-1 and TRBJ2-1; D not resolved. Per germline, CDR1 SGHRS and CDR2 YFSETQ. With 0 bases removed from V and 4 bases from J, the gap between germline ends came to 11 bases. This CDR3 spans 15 amino acids. CDR3 region: CASSLADPEYNEQFF. CDR3 bases: TGCGCCAGCAGCTTGGCCGATCCCGAATACAATGAGCAGTTCTTC.

This clonotype was counted between two and nine times. The chain joins TRBV11-2 to TRBJ2-5, with TRBD2 identical over 7 bases. Germline CDR1 is SGHAT and CDR2 is FQNNGV. The CDR3 runs to 15 residues. Losses at the gene ends were 2 bases for V and 2 bases for J; bases not matched to a gene: 5. The CDR3 reads CASSLLLAVQETQYF. The CDR3 nucleotides read TGTGCCAGCAGCTTACTTCTAGCGGTTCAAGAGACCCAGTACTTC.